This T cell receptor beta chain derives from a study of blood T cell repertoires in COVID-19. Across the whole study: Samples of COVID-19 (acute and convalescent) were obtained from the United States, Italy and Spain.

V lost 8 bases, J lost 1 base, and 9 bases stayed unmatched. CDR1 and CDR2 from the germline V gene are SQVTM and ANQGSEA. The CDR3 has 14 amino acids. Repertoires were generated with immunoSEQ multiplex PCR, while TCRdb's copy carries only in-frame clones and drops some. Here the sample spans more than 75,000 clones, about four fifths being singletons. The source material was peripheral blood. The chain recombines TRBV29-1 with TRBJ2-3; TRBD2 matches at 7 bases. The sequence was collected from a man in his 60s with acute or convalescent COVID-19. CDR3: CSPRSRGGTDTQYF. CDR3 nucleotide sequence: TGCAGCCCGAGGTCTCGGGGGGGCACAGATACGCAGTATTTT.